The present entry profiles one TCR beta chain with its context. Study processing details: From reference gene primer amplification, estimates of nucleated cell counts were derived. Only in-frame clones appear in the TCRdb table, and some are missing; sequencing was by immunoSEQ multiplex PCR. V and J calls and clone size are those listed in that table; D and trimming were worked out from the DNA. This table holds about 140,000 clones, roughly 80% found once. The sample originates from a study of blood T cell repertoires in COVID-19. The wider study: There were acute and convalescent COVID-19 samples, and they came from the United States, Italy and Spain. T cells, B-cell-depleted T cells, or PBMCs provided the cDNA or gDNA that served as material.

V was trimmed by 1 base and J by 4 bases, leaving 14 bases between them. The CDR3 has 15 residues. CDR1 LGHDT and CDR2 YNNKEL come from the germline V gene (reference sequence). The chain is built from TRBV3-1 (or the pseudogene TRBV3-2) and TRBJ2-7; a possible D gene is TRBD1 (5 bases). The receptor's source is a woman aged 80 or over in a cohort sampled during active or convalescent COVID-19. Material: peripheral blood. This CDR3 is CASSQAHGQGYEQYF. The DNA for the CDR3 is TGTGCCAGCAGCCAAGCCCACGGGCAGGGTTACGAGCAGTACTTC.